The clone carrying this TCR beta chain was detected only a few times. The data were taken from a study of T-cell reconstitution after alpha-beta-depleted transplantation in children. During its preparation, the TCRbeta library received unique molecular identifiers. MiXCR was run by TCRdb on the PCR reads, yielding one entry per CDR3 protein. Of some 550,000 distinct CDR3 sequences listed, 15% to 20% were seen once; the top ten hold 2.5% to 3.5%. Trimming took off 7 bases at V and 7 bases at J, with 16 bases between the two ends. The CDR3 has 13 amino acids. The chain couples TRBV12-3 or TRBV12-4 to TRBJ1-2; weak D call: TRBD1 (5 bases). The sequenced sample was PBMCs from the stem cell graft donor, obtained from the stem cell graft. The TCR comes from a human donor who donated a stem cell graft to a child with acute lymphoblastic leukemia. In DNA form, the CDR3 reads TGTGCCAGCAATCCTCAGGGTCCCCTTGGCTACACCTTC. It is translated as CASNPQGPLGYTF.